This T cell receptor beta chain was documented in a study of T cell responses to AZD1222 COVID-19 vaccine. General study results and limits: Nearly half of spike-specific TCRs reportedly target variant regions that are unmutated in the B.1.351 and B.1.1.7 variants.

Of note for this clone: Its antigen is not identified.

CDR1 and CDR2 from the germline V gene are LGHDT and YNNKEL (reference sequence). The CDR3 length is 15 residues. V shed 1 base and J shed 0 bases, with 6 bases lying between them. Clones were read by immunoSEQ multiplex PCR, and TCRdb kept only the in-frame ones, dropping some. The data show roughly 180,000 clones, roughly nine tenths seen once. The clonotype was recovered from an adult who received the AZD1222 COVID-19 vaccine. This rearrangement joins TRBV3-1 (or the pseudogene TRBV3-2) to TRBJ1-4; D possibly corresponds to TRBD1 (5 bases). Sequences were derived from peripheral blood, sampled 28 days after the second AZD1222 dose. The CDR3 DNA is TGTGCCAGCAGCCAAGGACAGTCAACTAATGAAAAACTGTTTTTT. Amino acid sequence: CASSQGQSTNEKLFF.